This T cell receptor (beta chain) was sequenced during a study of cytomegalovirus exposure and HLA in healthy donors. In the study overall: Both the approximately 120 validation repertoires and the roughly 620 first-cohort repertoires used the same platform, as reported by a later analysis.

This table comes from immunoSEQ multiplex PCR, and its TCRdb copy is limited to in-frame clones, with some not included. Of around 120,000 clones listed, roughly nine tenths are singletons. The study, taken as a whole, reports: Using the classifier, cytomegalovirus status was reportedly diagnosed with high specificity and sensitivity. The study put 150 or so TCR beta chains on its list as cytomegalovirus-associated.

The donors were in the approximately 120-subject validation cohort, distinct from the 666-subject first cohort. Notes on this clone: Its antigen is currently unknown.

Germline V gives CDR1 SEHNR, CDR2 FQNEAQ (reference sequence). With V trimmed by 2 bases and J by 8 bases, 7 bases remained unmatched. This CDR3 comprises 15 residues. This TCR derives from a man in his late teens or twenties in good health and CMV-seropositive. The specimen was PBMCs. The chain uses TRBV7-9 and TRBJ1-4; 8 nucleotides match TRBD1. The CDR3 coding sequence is TGTGCCAGCAGCTTAAGCCAGGGGGCAGAGGAAAAACTGTTTTTT. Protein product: CASSLSQGAEEKLFF. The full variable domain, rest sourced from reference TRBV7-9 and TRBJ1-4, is DTGVSQNPRHKITKRGQNVTFRCDPISEHNRLYWYRQTLGQGPEFLTYFQNEAQLEKSRLLSDRFSAERPKGSFSTLEIQRTEQGDSAMYLCASSLSQGAEEKLFFGSGTQLSVL.